Given below is one TCR beta chain in context. Its cognate antigen is unknown. These data are taken from a study of cytomegalovirus exposure and HLA in healthy donors. V was pared by 1 base and J by 3 bases, with 13 bases between. Germline V gene sequence: CDR1 MNHNS, CDR2 SASEGT. This CDR3 is 16 amino acids long. Primers: 60 Vbeta forward and 13 Jbeta reverse. Only in-frame clones appear in the TCRdb table, and some are missing; sequencing was by immunoSEQ multiplex PCR. The sample consists of approximately 97,000 clones, approximately 81% of them appearing once. The study, taken as a whole, reports: Sequencing probably produced one cluster of sequence variants that were highly shared. As a later analysis showed, a missense DCLRE1C variant was linked to trimming of TCR beta V- and J-genes. In a later analysis, approximately 18,000 TCR beta sequences were associated with HLA alleles at 0.05 false discovery rate. The later analysis indicated that the majority of CMV-associated TCR beta chains appeared HLA-restricted.

The sample was PBMCs. The rearrangement uses TRBV6-1 and TRBJ1-5, with unresolved D. The TCR was taken from a male donor in good health and CMV-seropositive. The CDR3 region is CASSEGARIYNQPQHF. The DNA for the CDR3 is TGTGCCAGCAGTGAAGGGGCCAGAATTTACAATCAGCCCCAGCATTTT.